A selection of T cell receptor beta chains follows, all from one sample in a study of post-analysis software for immune sequencing data. TCRdb reprocessed the PCR reads with MiXCR, giving one entry per CDR3 protein. Here the sample spans hundreds of thousands of distinct CDR3 sequences, 45% being singletons. The source material was blood. Receptors originate from a girl aged 10 to 17 with multiple sclerosis. The CDR3 runs from the conserved cysteine through the conserved F or W. Fields, in order: CDR3 DNA, CDR3 protein, clone size, J gene, D gene, V gene. The D gene is left open where the match is weak. Expanded clones get a size class; other rows say once, few or many, or leave the size out.

TGTGCCAGCAGTTTACCGCGGGAGATCAACAAGCAGTACTTC CASSLPREINKQYF . TRBJ2-7 TRBD2 TRBV6-2/TRBV6-3
TGCGCCAGCAGCGTCGGACTAGCGGGAGGGCTAAACATTCAGTACTTC CASSVGLAGGLNIQYF . TRBJ2-4 TRBD2 TRBV5-1
TGTGCCAGCAGAAAGACAGGGGAAGCTTTCTTT CASRKTGEAFF . TRBJ1-1 TRBD1 TRBV3-1
TGTGCCAGCAGTCTTAGCCTGAGCGAGCAGTACTTC CASSLSLSEQYF few TRBJ2-7 . TRBV12-3/TRBV12-4
TGTGCCAGCAGCTTGGCGGTGGGGGGACAGCCCCAGCATTTT CASSLAVGGQPQHF . TRBJ1-5 . TRBV5-6
TGCAGCGTTGTAAGTACCCACGGACAGAGCAGCACAGATACGCAGTATTTT CSVVSTHGQSSTDTQYF many TRBJ2-3 . TRBV29-1
TGTGCCATCAGCCGGACTGACACTGAAGCTTTCTTT CAISRTDTEAFF few TRBJ1-1 . TRBV10-3
TGTGCCAGCAGCGTAGTCTGGGGGGAAAATAATTCACCCCTCCACTTT CASSVVWGENNSPLHF . TRBJ1-6 . TRBV9
TGTGCCAGCAGCTTAGCGTACAGGGCAAATAGCAATCAGCCCCAGCATTTT CASSLAYRANSNQPQHF few TRBJ1-5 . TRBV7-2
TGTGCCAGCAGTGAAGCGGTAGCGGGAGCGCGTGCCTACAATGAGCAGTTCTTC CASSEAVAGARAYNEQFF . TRBJ2-1 TRBD2 TRBV2
TGTGCCAGCAGCTTCGACCTGGGGAGGCAGCCCCAGCATTTT CASSFDLGRQPQHF few TRBJ1-5 . TRBV7-2
TGTGCCAGCAGCACTACAGGGCTGGATACGCAGTATTTT CASSTTGLDTQYF . TRBJ2-3 . TRBV7-3
TGTGCCAGCAGCGCCCGACGGGGTGGGAGTACAGATACGCAGTATTTT CASSARRGGSTDTQYF once TRBJ2-3 . TRBV7-2
TGTGCCAGCAGCCCCCGACCCGGGACAGGGTTCCTCTATGGCTACACCTTC CASSPRPGTGFLYGYTF . TRBJ1-2 TRBD1 TRBV3-1
TGTGCTAGCAGCTCGAGGGGGGCAGAGACCCAGTACTTC CASSSRGAETQYF few TRBJ2-5 . TRBV27
TGCGCCAGCAGCGGGACTAGCGACAATGAGCAGTTCTTC CASSGTSDNEQFF . TRBJ2-1 TRBD2 TRBV5-1
TGTGCCAGCAGCCAAGATCCCAGCGGGAGGAAGGGAGAGACCCAGTACTTC CASSQDPSGRKGETQYF . TRBJ2-5 TRBD2 TRBV4-2
TGCAGTGCTAGGATTGACCCCTATGGCTACACCTTC CSARIDPYGYTF few TRBJ1-2 . TRBV20-1
TGCGCCAGCAGCTTGGAGTCGGGGCGGACCTATGGCTACACCTTC CASSLESGRTYGYTF . TRBJ1-2 . TRBV5-1
TGCAGTGCTAGAGCGCCCGGGGGAAAAGGGGAGACCCAGTACTTC CSARAPGGKGETQYF . TRBJ2-5 . TRBV20-1
TGTGCCAGCAGCTCACGGACAGGGGGACACGAGCAGTACTTC CASSSRTGGHEQYF . TRBJ2-7 TRBD1 TRBV13
TGCGCCAGCAGCTTGGAGTGGAGGTCTAATGAAAAACTGTTTTTT CASSLEWRSNEKLFF few TRBJ1-4 . TRBV5-1
TGTGCCAGCAGTTTTTTAAGTGGAGGGCCAAACGAGCAGTACTTC CASSFLSGGPNEQYF . TRBJ2-7 . TRBV28
TGTGCCAGCAGCTTAAGGGCGGGAGGGGCAAATGAGCAGTTCTTC CASSLRAGGANEQFF few TRBJ2-1 TRBD2 TRBV7-2
TGCGCCAGCAGTGAAGGGACAGGGAACTACGAGCAGTACTTC CASSEGTGNYEQYF . TRBJ2-7 TRBD1 TRBV10-2
TGTGCCAGCAGTTTAAAATTCGGCCTAGCGGGCCGCCAAGAGACCCAGTACTTC CASSLKFGLAGRQETQYF . TRBJ2-5 TRBD2 TRBV28
TGTGCCAGCAGCCACTCGGCCGGGGGGTACACCGGGGAGCTGTTTTTT CASSHSAGGYTGELFF . TRBJ2-2 TRBD2 TRBV12-3/TRBV12-4
TGTGCCAGCAGTTTATTGGGCGTTACGGGATGGAAGTTCTTC CASSLLGVTGWKFF . TRBJ2-1 . TRBV28
TGTGCCAGCAACAGGGGGGGGACAGACTACGAGCAGTACTTC CASNRGGTDYEQYF . TRBJ2-7 . TRBV7-9
TGTGCCAGCAGTTTAGCGATGGGGAAGGTGACCCAGTACTTC CASSLAMGKVTQYF . TRBJ2-5 . TRBV12-3/TRBV12-4
TGTGCCAGCTCACCATTACAGGTATCTTGGACCAATGAGCAGTTCTTC CASSPLQVSWTNEQFF . TRBJ2-1 . TRBV18
TGTGCCAGCAGCACCCAGGGGCAGGGTATTCTCAATGAGCAGTTCTTC CASSTQGQGILNEQFF . TRBJ2-1 . TRBV6-6
TGTGCCAGCAGCCCGACAGGGGGCAAACAGCCCCAGCATTTT CASSPTGGKQPQHF . TRBJ1-5 TRBD1 TRBV12-3/TRBV12-4
TGTGCCAGCAGTGAGGACGTCCTGAACACCGGGGAGCTGTTTTTT CASSEDVLNTGELFF . TRBJ2-2 . TRBV2
TGCGCCAGCAACACCTTGGCGGGGAGTACAGAGACCCAGTACTTC CASNTLAGSTETQYF . TRBJ2-5 . TRBV5-1
TGCGCCAGCAGCTTTGGACAGGGGCTCGATCGGGATGAGCAGTACTTC CASSFGQGLDRDEQYF . TRBJ2-5 TRBD1 TRBV5-1
TGTGCCAGCAGTTTTGTCCGTAGTCTTCCCCAGCATTTT CASSFVRSLPQHF . TRBJ1-5 . TRBV12-3/TRBV12-4
TGTGCCAGCCCAGAGGCACCTGGGGCCAACGTCCTGACTTTC CASPEAPGANVLTF . TRBJ2-6 . TRBV7-2
TGTGCCAGCACCCCGGGGGGAAACGAGCAGTACTTC CASTPGGNEQYF once TRBJ2-7 TRBD2 TRBV7-9
TGTGCCAGCAGCCCTCGGAGCAGTTCCTACGAGCAGTACTTC CASSPRSSSYEQYF . TRBJ2-7 . TRBV7-9
TGCGCCAGCAGATGGGGGCCAGGGGTCGACACTGAAGCTTTCTTT CASRWGPGVDTEAFF once TRBJ1-1 . TRBV5-1
TGCAGTGCAAGAGGTACTACGAGGGACGAGCAGTACTTC CSARGTTRDEQYF . TRBJ2-7 . TRBV20-1
TGCAGTGCTAGAAATCGACTAGCGGGAGGTAATGAGCAGTTCTTC CSARNRLAGGNEQFF . TRBJ2-1 TRBD2 TRBV20-1
TGCAGTGCTAGACAGGGGGCGGGGGAGCAGTACTTC CSARQGAGEQYF many TRBJ2-7 TRBD1 TRBV20-1
TGTGCCAGCAGCTTGGCGACAGGGCGGGCCCAGTACTTC CASSLATGRAQYF few TRBJ2-5 TRBD1 TRBV5-5
TGTGCCAGCGATCAGGTCGCCTACGAGCAGTACTTC CASDQVAYEQYF few TRBJ2-7 . TRBV6-1